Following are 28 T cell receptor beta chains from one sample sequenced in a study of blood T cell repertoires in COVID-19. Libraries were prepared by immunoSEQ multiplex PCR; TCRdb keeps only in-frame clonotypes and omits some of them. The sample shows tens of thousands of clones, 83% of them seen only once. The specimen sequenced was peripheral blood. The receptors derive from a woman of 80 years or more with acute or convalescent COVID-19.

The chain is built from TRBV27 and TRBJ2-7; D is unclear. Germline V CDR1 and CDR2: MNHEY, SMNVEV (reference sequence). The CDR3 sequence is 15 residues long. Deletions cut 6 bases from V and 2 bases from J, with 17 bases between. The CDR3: CASSLGPDLPYEQYF. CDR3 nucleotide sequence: TGTGCCAGCAGCCTGGGCCCGGATCTCCCCTACGAGCAGTACTTC.

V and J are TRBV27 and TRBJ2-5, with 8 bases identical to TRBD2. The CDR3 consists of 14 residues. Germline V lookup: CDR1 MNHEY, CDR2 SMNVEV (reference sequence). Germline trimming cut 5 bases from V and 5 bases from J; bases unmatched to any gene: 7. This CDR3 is CASSTAGAGETQYF. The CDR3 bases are TGTGCCAGCAGTACAGCGGGAGCTGGGGAGACCCAGTACTTC.

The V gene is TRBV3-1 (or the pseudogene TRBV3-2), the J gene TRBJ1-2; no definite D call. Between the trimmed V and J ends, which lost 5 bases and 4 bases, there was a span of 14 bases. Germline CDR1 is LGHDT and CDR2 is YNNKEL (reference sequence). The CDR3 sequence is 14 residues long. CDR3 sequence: CASSKGPDAYGYTF. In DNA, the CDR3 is TGTGCCAGCAGCAAAGGGCCTGATGCCTATGGCTACACCTTC.

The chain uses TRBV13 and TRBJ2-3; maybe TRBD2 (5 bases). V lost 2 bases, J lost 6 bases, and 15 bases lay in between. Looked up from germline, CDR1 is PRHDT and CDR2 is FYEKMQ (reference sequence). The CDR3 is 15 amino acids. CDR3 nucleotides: TGTGCCAGCAGCTTACGGGGATTCCGTATGGATACGCAGTATTTT. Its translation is CASSLRGFRMDTQYF.

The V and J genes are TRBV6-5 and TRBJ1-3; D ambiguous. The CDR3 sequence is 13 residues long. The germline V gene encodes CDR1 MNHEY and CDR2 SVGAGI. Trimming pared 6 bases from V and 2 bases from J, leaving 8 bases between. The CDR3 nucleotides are TGTGCCAGCAGCCGGGGTACTGGAAACACCATATATTTT. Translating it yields CASSRGTGNTIYF.

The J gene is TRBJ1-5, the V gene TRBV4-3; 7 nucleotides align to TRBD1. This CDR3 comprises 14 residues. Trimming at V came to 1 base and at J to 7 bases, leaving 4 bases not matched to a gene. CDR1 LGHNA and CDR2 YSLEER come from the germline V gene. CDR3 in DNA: TGCGCCAGCAGCCAAGCACGAGGGGGCCAGCCCCAGCATTTT. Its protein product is CASSQARGGQPQHF.

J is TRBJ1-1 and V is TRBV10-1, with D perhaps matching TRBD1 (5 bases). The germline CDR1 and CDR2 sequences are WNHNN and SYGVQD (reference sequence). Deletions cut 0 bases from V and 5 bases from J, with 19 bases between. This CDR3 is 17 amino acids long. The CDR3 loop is CASSESFRGETSTEAFF. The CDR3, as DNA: TGCGCCAGCAGTGAGTCCTTTCGGGGGGAAACAAGTACTGAAGCTTTCTTT.

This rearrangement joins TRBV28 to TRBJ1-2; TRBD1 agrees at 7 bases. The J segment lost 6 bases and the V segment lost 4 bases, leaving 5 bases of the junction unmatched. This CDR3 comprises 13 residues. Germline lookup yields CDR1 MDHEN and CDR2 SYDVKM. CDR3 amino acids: CASSSNDRDGYTF. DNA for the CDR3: TGTGCCAGCAGTTCCAATGACAGGGATGGCTACACCTTC.

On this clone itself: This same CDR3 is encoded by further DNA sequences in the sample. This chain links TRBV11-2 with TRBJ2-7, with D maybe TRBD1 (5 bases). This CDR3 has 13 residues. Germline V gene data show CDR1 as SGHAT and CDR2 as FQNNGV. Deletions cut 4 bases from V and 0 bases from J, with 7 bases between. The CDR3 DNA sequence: TGTGCCAGCAGCTCCGACAGCTCCTACGAGCAGTACTTC. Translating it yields CASSSDSSYEQYF.

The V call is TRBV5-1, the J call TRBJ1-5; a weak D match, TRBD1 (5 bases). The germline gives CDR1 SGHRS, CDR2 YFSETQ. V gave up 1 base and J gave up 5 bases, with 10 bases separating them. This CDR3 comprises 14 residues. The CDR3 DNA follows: TGCGCCAGCAGCTTGACCGGGGGAGATCAGCCCCAGCATTTT. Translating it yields CASSLTGGDQPQHF.

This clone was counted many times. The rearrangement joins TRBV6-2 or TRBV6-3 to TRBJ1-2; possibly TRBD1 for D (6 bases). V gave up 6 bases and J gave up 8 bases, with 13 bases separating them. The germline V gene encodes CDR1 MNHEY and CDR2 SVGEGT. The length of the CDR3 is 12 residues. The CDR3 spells CASSPRQDGYTF. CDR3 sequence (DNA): TGTGCCAGCAGCCCAAGACAGGACGGCTACACCTTC.

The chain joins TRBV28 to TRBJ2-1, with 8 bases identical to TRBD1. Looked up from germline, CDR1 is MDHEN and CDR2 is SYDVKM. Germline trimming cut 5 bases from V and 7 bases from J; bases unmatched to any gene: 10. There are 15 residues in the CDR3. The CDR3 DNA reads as TGTGCCAGCAGTACCCGCAGGGGGCAGTGGAATGAGCAGTTCTTC. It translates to CASSTRRGQWNEQFF.

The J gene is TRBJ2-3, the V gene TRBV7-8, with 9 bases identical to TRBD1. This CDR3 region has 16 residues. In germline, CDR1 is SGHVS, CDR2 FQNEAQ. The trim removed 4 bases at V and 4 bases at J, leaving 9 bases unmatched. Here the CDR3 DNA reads TGTGCCAGCAGCTCAAACCGGGACAGGGTGGCAGATACGCAGTATTTT. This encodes CASSSNRDRVADTQYF. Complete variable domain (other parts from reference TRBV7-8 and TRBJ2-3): GAGVSQSPRYKVAKRGQDVALRCDPISGHVSLFWYQQALGQGPEFLTYFQNEAQLDKSGLPSDRFFAERPEGSVSTLKIQRTQQEDSAVYLCASSSNRDRVADTQYFGPGTRLTVL.

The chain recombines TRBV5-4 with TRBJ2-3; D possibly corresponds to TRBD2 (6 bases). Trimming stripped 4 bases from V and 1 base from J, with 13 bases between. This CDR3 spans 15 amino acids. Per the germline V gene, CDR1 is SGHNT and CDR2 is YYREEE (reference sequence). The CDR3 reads CASSPKGLGTDTQYF. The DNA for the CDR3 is TGTGCCAGCAGCCCAAAGGGACTGGGCACAGATACGCAGTATTTT. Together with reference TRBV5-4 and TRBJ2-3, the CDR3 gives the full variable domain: ETGVTQSPTHLIKTRGQQVTLRCSSQSGHNTVSWYQQALGQGPQFIFQYYREEENGRGNFPPRFSGLQFPNYSSELNVNALELDDSALYLCASSPKGLGTDTQYFGPGTRLTVL.

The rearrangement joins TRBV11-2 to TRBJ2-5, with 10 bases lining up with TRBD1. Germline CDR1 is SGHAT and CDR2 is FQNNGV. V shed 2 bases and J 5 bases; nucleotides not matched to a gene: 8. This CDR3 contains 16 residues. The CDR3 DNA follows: TGTGCCAGCAGCTTAACTAAGACAGGGGGCTCGGAGACCCAGTACTTC. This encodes CASSLTKTGGSETQYF.

The chain's CDR3 is CASGPSGGTGELFF. In DNA, the CDR3 is TGTGCTAGTGGTCCCTCAGGGGGAACCGGGGAGCTGTTTTTT. This chain uses TRBV12-5 with TRBJ2-2, with 7 bases fitting TRBD1. The J segment lost 5 bases and the V segment lost 5 bases, leaving 5 bases of the junction unmatched. This CDR3 has 14 amino acids. CDR1 LGHNT and CDR2 FRNRAP come from the germline V gene.

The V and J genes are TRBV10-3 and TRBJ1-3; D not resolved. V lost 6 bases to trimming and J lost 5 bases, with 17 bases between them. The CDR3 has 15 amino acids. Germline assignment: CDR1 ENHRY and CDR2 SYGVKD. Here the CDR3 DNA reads TGTGCCATCAGCCCCGGGGTTGTATTCCGAAACACCATATATTTT. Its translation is CAISPGVVFRNTIYF.

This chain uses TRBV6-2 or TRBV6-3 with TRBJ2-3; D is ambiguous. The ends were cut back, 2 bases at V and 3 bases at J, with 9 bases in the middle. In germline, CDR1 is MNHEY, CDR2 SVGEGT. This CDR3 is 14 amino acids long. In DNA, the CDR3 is TGTGCCAGCAGTTACGCGGAAAGGACAGATACGCAGTATTTT. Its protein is CASSYAERTDTQYF.

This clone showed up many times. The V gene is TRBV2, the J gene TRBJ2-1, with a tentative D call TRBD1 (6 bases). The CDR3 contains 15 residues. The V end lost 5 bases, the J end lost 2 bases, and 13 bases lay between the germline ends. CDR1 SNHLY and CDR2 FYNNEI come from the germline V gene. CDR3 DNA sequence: TGTGCCAGCAGTCTCAACAGGGTAGCCTACAATGAGCAGTTCTTC. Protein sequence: CASSLNRVAYNEQFF. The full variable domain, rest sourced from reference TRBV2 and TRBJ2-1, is EPEVTQTPSHQVTQMGQEVILRCVPISNHLYFYWYRQILGQKVEFLVSFYNNEISEKSEIFDDQFSVERPDGSNFTLKIRSTKLEDSAMYFCASSLNRVAYNEQFFGPGTRLTVL.

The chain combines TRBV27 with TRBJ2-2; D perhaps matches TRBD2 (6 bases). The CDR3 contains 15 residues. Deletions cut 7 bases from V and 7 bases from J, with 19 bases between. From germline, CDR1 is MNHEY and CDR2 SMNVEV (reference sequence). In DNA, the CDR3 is TGTGCCAGCACTTCAGGAGCTAGCGCTGTCGGGGAGCTGTTTTTT. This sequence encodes CASTSGASAVGELFF.

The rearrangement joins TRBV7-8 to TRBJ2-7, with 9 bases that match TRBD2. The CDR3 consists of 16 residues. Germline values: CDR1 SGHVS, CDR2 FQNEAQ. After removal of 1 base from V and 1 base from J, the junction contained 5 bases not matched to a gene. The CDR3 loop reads CASSLEVAGVSYEQYF. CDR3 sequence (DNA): TGTGCCAGCAGCTTAGAGGTAGCGGGAGTTTCCTACGAGCAGTACTTC.

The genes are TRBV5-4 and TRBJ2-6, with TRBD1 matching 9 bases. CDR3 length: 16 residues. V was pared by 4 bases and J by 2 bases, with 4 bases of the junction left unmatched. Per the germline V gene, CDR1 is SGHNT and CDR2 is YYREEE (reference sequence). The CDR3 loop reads CASSPTGGAGANVLTF. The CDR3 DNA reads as TGTGCCAGCAGCCCTACAGGGGGCGCTGGGGCCAACGTCCTGACTTTC.

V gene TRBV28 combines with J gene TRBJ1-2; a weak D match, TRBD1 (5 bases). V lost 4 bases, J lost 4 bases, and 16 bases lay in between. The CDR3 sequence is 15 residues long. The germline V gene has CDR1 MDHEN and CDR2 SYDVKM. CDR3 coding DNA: TGTGCCAGCAGTTCCGGGGGTGACCGACCCTATGGCTACACCTTC. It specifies CASSSGGDRPYGYTF.

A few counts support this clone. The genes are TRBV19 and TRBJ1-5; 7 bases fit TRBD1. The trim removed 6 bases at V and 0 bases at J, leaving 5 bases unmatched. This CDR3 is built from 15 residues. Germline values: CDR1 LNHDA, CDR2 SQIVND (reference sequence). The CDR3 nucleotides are TGTGCCAGTAGCGGGACAGCATATAGCAATCAGCCCCAGCATTTT. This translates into CASSGTAYSNQPQHF. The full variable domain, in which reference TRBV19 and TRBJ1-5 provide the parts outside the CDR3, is DGGITQSPKYLFRKEGQNVTLSCEQNLNHDAMYWYRQDPGQGLRLIYYSQIVNDFQKGDIAEGYSVSREKKESFPLTVTSAQKNPTAFYLCASSGTAYSNQPQHFGDGTRLSIL.

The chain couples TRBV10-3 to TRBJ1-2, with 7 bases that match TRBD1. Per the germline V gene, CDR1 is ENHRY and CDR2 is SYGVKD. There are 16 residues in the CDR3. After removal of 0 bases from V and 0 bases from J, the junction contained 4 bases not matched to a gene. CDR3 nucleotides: TGTGCCATCAGTGAGTCTTGGCAGGGGGCTAACTATGGCTACACCTTC. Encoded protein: CAISESWQGANYGYTF.

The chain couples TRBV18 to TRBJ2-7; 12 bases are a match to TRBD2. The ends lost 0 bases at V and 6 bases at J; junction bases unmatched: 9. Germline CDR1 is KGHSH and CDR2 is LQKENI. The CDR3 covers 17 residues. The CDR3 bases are TGTGCCAGCTCACCACCAGCCCTAGCGGGAGGGCCGCGCGAGCAGTACTTC. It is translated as CASSPPALAGGPREQYF.

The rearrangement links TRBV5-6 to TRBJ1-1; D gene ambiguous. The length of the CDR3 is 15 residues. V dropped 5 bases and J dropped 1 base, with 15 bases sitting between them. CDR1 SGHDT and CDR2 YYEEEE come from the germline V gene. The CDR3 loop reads CASRPKTRENTEAFF. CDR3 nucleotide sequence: TGTGCCAGCAGACCTAAGACACGAGAGAACACTGAAGCTTTCTTT.

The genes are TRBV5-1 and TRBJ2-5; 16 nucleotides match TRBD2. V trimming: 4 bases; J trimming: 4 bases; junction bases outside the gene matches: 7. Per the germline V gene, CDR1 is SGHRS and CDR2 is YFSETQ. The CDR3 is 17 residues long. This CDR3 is CASSLGTSGRVAETQYF. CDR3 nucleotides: TGCGCCAGCAGCCTAGGGACTAGCGGGAGGGTGGCAGAGACCCAGTACTTC.